These 32 T cell receptor beta chains came from one sample sequenced in a study of vaccination effects on CD4 cells after COVID-19. Before sequencing took place, the ViraFEST assay used viral peptide pools to expand antigen-specific CD4+ T cells. Researchers isolated CD4+ T cells once approximately eleven days of culture had elapsed. The person acquired a PCR-confirmed SARS-CoV-2 infection between March and December 2020. What these receptors recognize is not known. Sequencing was performed with immunoSEQ multiplex PCR; in TCRdb, only in-frame clones are kept and a portion is missing. The sample shows tens of thousands of clones, around 72% of them seen only once. Sample: CD4+ T cells from PBMCs cultured with HCoV-NL63 spike peptides, taken before COVID-19 vaccination. The receptors originated from a human donor who had a prior SARS-CoV-2 infection.

This clone came up a few times. The rearrangement links TRBV6-5 to TRBJ1-4, with 9 positions matching TRBD1. This CDR3 is built from 14 residues. V dropped 6 bases and J dropped 7; count of bases not matched to a gene: 6. Per the germline V gene, CDR1 is MNHEY and CDR2 is SVGAGI. The CDR3 nucleotides are TGTGCCAGCAGACGTACAGGGGGCGTTGAAAAACTGTTTTTT. It specifies CASRRTGGVEKLFF.

The V and J genes are TRBV20-1 and TRBJ2-7, with D possibly being TRBD2 (6 bases). The germline V gene has CDR1 DFQATT and CDR2 SNEGSKA (reference sequence). Deletions cut 3 bases from V and 3 bases from J, with 12 bases between. The CDR3 loop spans 13 amino acids. The CDR3 DNA reads TGCAGTGCTAGTAGCGGCGGACACTACGAGCAGTACTTC. It specifies CSASSGGHYEQYF.

This chain joins TRBV10-3 and TRBJ1-5; D is uncertain. The V gene's germline CDR1 is ENHRY and CDR2 SYGVKD. Trimming left V 6 bases short and J 7 bases short, with 13 bases between. The length of the CDR3 is 13 residues. Written as DNA, the CDR3 is TGTGCCATCAGGGAAGTAGAAGGGCAGCCCCAGCATTTT. The encoded protein is CAIREVEGQPQHF.

The chain is built from TRBV18 and TRBJ2-1; TRBD2 agrees at 12 bases. Germline values: CDR1 KGHSH, CDR2 LQKENI. The CDR3 spans 15 residues. With 4 bases clipped from V and 9 bases from J, the junction kept 7 bases outside the gene matches. In DNA, the CDR3 is TGTGCCAGCTCACGCGGACTAGCGGGAAAGGTTGAGCAGTTCTTC. Its protein product is CASSRGLAGKVEQFF.

V usage is TRBV9 and J usage is TRBJ2-4; TRBD2 matches 14 bases. The CDR3 runs to 17 residues. CDR1 is SGDLS, CDR2 YYNGEE, per germline. V dropped 4 bases and J dropped 6; count of bases not matched to a gene: 9. This chain's CDR3 is CASSPGTSGSRGNIQYF. The CDR3 DNA reads TGTGCCAGCAGCCCGGGGACTAGCGGGAGTAGAGGAAACATTCAGTACTTC.

The chain couples TRBV7-9 to TRBJ1-3, with 9 bases aligning to TRBD1. J gave up 2 bases and V 5 bases, and 4 bases lay outside the gene matches. Germline lookup yields CDR1 SEHNR and CDR2 FQNEAQ (reference sequence). The CDR3 is made up of 15 amino acids. This CDR3 reads CASSHGDRAGNTIYF. The CDR3 nucleotides read TGTGCCAGCAGCCATGGGGACAGGGCTGGAAACACCATATATTTT.

This rearrangement joins TRBV5-4 to TRBJ1-3, with TRBD1 matching 7 bases. Germline V CDR1 and CDR2: SGHNT, YYREEE (reference sequence). Trimming at V came to 4 bases and at J to 0 bases, leaving 7 bases not matched to a gene. CDR3 size: 16 residues. The CDR3 nucleotides are TGTGCCAGCAGCGGAGGGACAGCAGCCTCTGGAAACACCATATATTTT. It is translated as CASSGGTAASGNTIYF.

The chain combines TRBV11-3 with TRBJ2-7, with D perhaps given as TRBD1 or TRBD2 (5 bases each). The CDR3 covers 15 residues. With 1 base removed from V and 0 bases from J, the gap between germline ends came to 10 bases. The germline V gene encodes CDR1 SGHNT and CDR2 YENEEA. The CDR3 nucleotides read TGTGCCAGCAGCTTAGTCGGGACCGTCTCCTACGAGCAGTACTTC. Translation gives CASSLVGTVSYEQYF.

The chain combines TRBV3-1 (or the pseudogene TRBV3-2) with TRBJ1-1; D unclear. The ends were cut back, 2 bases at V and 5 bases at J, with 12 bases in the middle. The CDR3 covers 14 residues. Germline V gene lookup returns CDR1 LGHDT and CDR2 YNNKEL (reference sequence). CDR3 region: CASSQFLQGTEAFF. CDR3 DNA sequence: TGTGCCAGCAGCCAATTCCTGCAAGGAACTGAAGCTTTCTTT.

The CDR3 loop is CASSLGLAGGPGTETQYF. CDR3 DNA sequence: TGTGCCAGCAGCTTGGGACTAGCGGGGGGGCCCGGTACAGAGACCCAGTACTTC. The rearrangement links TRBV9 to TRBJ2-5; 16 bases are a match to TRBD2. V was clipped by 4 bases and J by 4 bases; unmatched bases: 10. This CDR3 has 18 amino acids. Germline assignment: CDR1 SGDLS and CDR2 YYNGEE.

The chain has TRBV5-1 and TRBJ1-1; TRBD1 matches 10 bases. V trimming: 0 bases; J trimming: 5 bases; junction bases outside the gene matches: 4. Germline V gives CDR1 SGHRS, CDR2 YFSETQ. The CDR3 contains 15 residues. CDR3 loop: CASSLGGQGVTEAFF. The CDR3 nucleotides read TGCGCCAGCAGCTTGGGAGGACAGGGGGTAACTGAAGCTTTCTTT.

V gene TRBV30 combines with J gene TRBJ2-5; TRBD1 agrees at 8 bases. The junction had 7 bases not matched to a gene; V was cut back by 4 bases and J by 0 bases. Germline values: CDR1 GTSNPN, CDR2 SVGIG (reference sequence). This CDR3 contains 15 residues. CDR3 region: CAWNPGGADQETQYF. In DNA, the CDR3 is TGTGCCTGGAACCCAGGGGGCGCTGACCAAGAGACCCAGTACTTC. The variable domain in full, with the rest retrieved from reference TRBV30 and TRBJ2-5, is SQTIHQWPATLVQPVGSPLSLECTVEGTSNPNLYWYRQAAGRGLQLLFYSVGIGQISSEVPQNLSASRPQDRQFILSSKKLLLSDSGFYLCAWNPGGADQETQYFGPGTRLLVL.

The V gene is TRBV4-2, the J gene TRBJ2-3, with 8 nucleotides matching TRBD2. This CDR3 is built from 15 residues. J was trimmed by 4 bases and V by 4 bases; bases with no gene match: 7. Per the germline V gene, CDR1 is LGHNA and CDR2 is YNFKEQ. The CDR3 nucleotides are TGTGCCAGCAGCCGAGCGGGAGTTGGCGCAGATACGCAGTATTTT. Its translation is CASSRAGVGADTQYF.

This chain connects TRBV5-1 to TRBJ2-7; no firm D call. CDR1 is SGHRS, CDR2 YFSETQ, per germline. The CDR3 is 15 amino acids. Trimming cost V 2 bases and J 3 bases, with 15 bases left between them. The CDR3 loop reads CASSFSGQANYEQYF. The CDR3 nucleotides are TGCGCCAGCAGCTTTTCCGGGCAGGCAAACTACGAGCAGTACTTC. Using reference TRBV5-1 and TRBJ2-7 for the parts outside the CDR3, the full variable domain is KAGVTQTPRYLIKTRGQQVTLSCSPISGHRSVSWYQQTPGQGLQFLFEYFSETQRNKGNFPGRFSGRQFSNSRSEMNVSTLELGDSALYLCASSFSGQANYEQYFGPGTRLTVT.

The chain uses TRBV21-1 and TRBJ2-3; TRBD2 reflects the table's D call only, with no check against the DNA. TRBV21-1 is marked as a pseudogene. The CDR3 is made up of 17 amino acids. In DNA, the CDR3 is TGTGCCAGCAGCAAAGCGGAGACTAGCGGGGGGACAGATACGCAGTATTTT. As protein: CASSKAETSGGTDTQYF.

This clone was counted a few times. The CDR3 is CASSLDLGEAFF. The CDR3 region has the DNA TGCGCCAGCAGCTTGGATTTGGGGGAAGCTTTCTTT. This chain joins TRBV5-1 and TRBJ1-1; D is unresolved. CDR1 and CDR2 from the germline V gene are SGHRS and YFSETQ. Trimming left V 0 bases short and J 8 bases short, with 8 bases between. CDR3 length: 12 residues.

The rearrangement links TRBV19 to TRBJ2-6; D remains unclear. The germline V gene has CDR1 LNHDA and CDR2 SQIVND (reference sequence). Trimming removed 2 bases from V and 4 bases from J, with 6 bases in between. The CDR3 consists of 14 residues. CDR3 coding DNA: TGTGCCAGTAGTATACGGACCGGGGCCAACGTCCTGACTTTC. This encodes CASSIRTGANVLTF.

This clone was observed a few times. J is TRBJ1-1 and V is TRBV7-9; D is unclear. Trimming pared 5 bases from V and 6 bases from J, leaving 19 bases between. The length of the CDR3 is 15 residues. The V gene's germline CDR1 is SEHNR and CDR2 FQNEAQ (reference sequence). The CDR3 region is CASSRGRAPEAEAFF. CDR3 DNA sequence: TGTGCCAGCAGCCGCGGGCGGGCCCCGGAGGCTGAAGCTTTCTTT.

To note about this clone: This specimen includes other DNA sequences encoding the same CDR3. J is TRBJ2-1 and V is TRBV7-9; 9 nucleotides match TRBD2. The V gene end was trimmed by 0 bases and the J gene end by 2 bases; junction bases not matched to a gene: 2. Looked up from germline, CDR1 is SEHNR and CDR2 is FQNEAQ (reference sequence). The length of the CDR3 is 16 residues. The CDR3 here is CASSLALAGTYNEQFF. The DNA of the CDR3 is TGTGCCAGCAGCTTAGCTCTAGCGGGGACCTACAATGAGCAGTTCTTC. The full variable domain, with the rest looked up from reference TRBV7-9 and TRBJ2-1, is DTGVSQNPRHKITKRGQNVTFRCDPISEHNRLYWYRQTLGQGPEFLTYFQNEAQLEKSRLLSDRFSAERPKGSFSTLEIQRTEQGDSAMYLCASSLALAGTYNEQFFGPGTRLTVL.

This clone has more than one count but fewer than ten. The chain recombines TRBV10-3 with TRBJ2-3, with D possibly being TRBD1 (6 bases). Germline values: CDR1 ENHRY, CDR2 SYGVKD. Trimming took 5 bases from V and 4 from J, leaving 16 bases between them. The CDR3 consists of 15 residues. Written as DNA, the CDR3 is TGTGCCATCAGTCCCCGGGACACCCCATCAGATACGCAGTATTTT. Translated: CAISPRDTPSDTQYF.

J is TRBJ1-4 and V is TRBV19, with D perhaps TRBD1 (5 bases). Between the trimmed V and J ends, which lost 10 bases and 8 bases, there was a span of 23 bases. Germline loops: CDR1 LNHDA, CDR2 SQIVND (reference sequence). This CDR3 comprises 15 residues. The CDR3 reads CATAESPQGGEKLFF. CDR3 DNA: TGTGCCACCGCTGAAAGCCCCCAGGGCGGGGAAAAACTGTTTTTT.

In DNA, the CDR3 is TGTGCCAGCAGTGAATATATCTCGGGCAGAAGAACCCAAGAGACCCAGTACTTC. This codes for CASSEYISGRRTQETQYF. The chain joins TRBV25-1 to TRBJ2-5; D unresolved. Germline V CDR1 and CDR2: MGHDK, SYGVNS. The V gene lost 0 bases and the J gene lost 1 base, with 18 bases spanning the gap. This CDR3 region has 18 residues.

The chain has TRBV7-9 and TRBJ2-5; 10 bases agree with TRBD2. V gave up 11 bases and J gave up 1 base; unmatched junction bases: 19. The CDR3 contains 18 residues. The germline gives CDR1 SEHNR, CDR2 FQNEAQ (reference sequence). As DNA, the CDR3 is TGTGCCTCCGAGGAGGACTTTGGCGGGACTAGCGCCCAAGAGACCCAGTACTTC. It specifies CASEEDFGGTSAQETQYF.

This clone has a single count. CDR3 bases: TGTGCCAGCAGTCCCCTTCCGGCCAAAAACATTCAGTACTTC. Its translation is CASSPLPAKNIQYF. This chain joins TRBV28 and TRBJ2-4; D is ambiguous. Germline V gene data show CDR1 as MDHEN and CDR2 as SYDVKM. The CDR3 spans 14 residues. Trimming took off 5 bases at V and 1 base at J, with 9 bases between the two ends.

The CDR3 spells CASSVGPNTDTQYF. DNA of the CDR3: TGTGCCAGCAGCGTAGGCCCTAACACAGATACGCAGTATTTT. The V and J genes are TRBV9 and TRBJ2-3, with D unclear. V lost 0 bases to trimming and J lost 2 bases, with 7 bases between them. The CDR3 has 14 amino acids. CDR1 and CDR2 (germline): SGDLS, YYNGEE.

V and J are TRBV5-1 and TRBJ2-3, with 9 bases fitting TRBD1. Germline CDR1 and CDR2: SGHRS and YFSETQ. The CDR3 runs 18 residues. The V gene end was trimmed by 3 bases and the J gene end by 0 bases; junction bases not matched to a gene: 11. In DNA, the CDR3 is TGCGCCAGCAGCTACGGACAGGGGACCTATTCTAGCACAGATACGCAGTATTTT. This encodes CASSYGQGTYSSTDTQYF. Based on the CDR3 plus reference TRBV5-1 and TRBJ2-3, the full variable domain is KAGVTQTPRYLIKTRGQQVTLSCSPISGHRSVSWYQQTPGQGLQFLFEYFSETQRNKGNFPGRFSGRQFSNSRSEMNVSTLELGDSALYLCASSYGQGTYSSTDTQYFGPGTRLTVL.

The genes are TRBV7-9 and TRBJ1-3; unclear D gene. The CDR3 runs to 11 residues. Trimming removed 10 bases from V and 7 bases from J, with 11 bases in between. CDR1 is SEHNR and CDR2 is FQNEAQ in the germline V gene (reference sequence). The CDR3: CATTGWNTIYF. The CDR3 region has the DNA TGTGCCACCACCGGATGGAACACCATATATTTT.

V is TRBV5-6 and J is TRBJ1-5; D not certain. V was clipped by 1 base and J by 4 bases, with 15 bases between them. The CDR3 sequence is 16 residues long. Germline V gene data show CDR1 as SGHDT and CDR2 as YYEEEE. CDR3 region: CASSLLGDTANQPQHF. The CDR3 DNA reads TGTGCCAGCAGCTTGTTAGGAGACACAGCTAATCAGCCCCAGCATTTT.

V is TRBV7-2 and J is TRBJ2-1; unclear D gene. This CDR3 is built from 16 residues. Trimming left V 5 bases short and J 2 bases short, with 16 bases between. Per germline, CDR1 SGHTA and CDR2 FQGNSA. As DNA, the CDR3 is TGTGCCAGCAGCCCTTTGACAACTTCTACCTACAATGAGCAGTTCTTC. Translating it yields CASSPLTTSTYNEQFF.

This clone was seen a handful of times. The gene calls are TRBV2 and TRBJ2-7; D is tentatively TRBD1 or TRBD2 (7 bases each). CDR1 is SNHLY and CDR2 is FYNNEI in the germline V gene. V lost 5 bases, J lost 0 bases, and 20 bases lay in between. The CDR3 extends over 17 amino acids. The CDR3 loop is CASSPGGGRANSYEQYF. As DNA, the CDR3 is TGTGCCAGCAGTCCAGGGGGGGGACGGGCGAACTCCTACGAGCAGTACTTC.

J is TRBJ1-4 and V is TRBV6-5; D unresolved. CDR3 length: 14 residues. Germline V gives CDR1 MNHEY, CDR2 SVGAGI. V lost 4 bases and J 5 bases, leaving 11 bases between the germline ends. The CDR3 protein is CASSSRARNEKLFF. DNA of the CDR3: TGTGCCAGCAGTTCCCGGGCCCGGAATGAAAAACTGTTTTTT.

This chain joins TRBV18 and TRBJ2-1; D is undetermined. The germline CDR1 and CDR2 sequences are KGHSH and LQKENI. CDR3 length: 13 residues. The ends were cut back, 3 bases at V and 7 bases at J, with 10 bases in the middle. The CDR3 is CASSPGIVNEQFF. CDR3 nucleotide sequence: TGTGCCAGCTCACCGGGTATAGTAAATGAGCAGTTCTTC.